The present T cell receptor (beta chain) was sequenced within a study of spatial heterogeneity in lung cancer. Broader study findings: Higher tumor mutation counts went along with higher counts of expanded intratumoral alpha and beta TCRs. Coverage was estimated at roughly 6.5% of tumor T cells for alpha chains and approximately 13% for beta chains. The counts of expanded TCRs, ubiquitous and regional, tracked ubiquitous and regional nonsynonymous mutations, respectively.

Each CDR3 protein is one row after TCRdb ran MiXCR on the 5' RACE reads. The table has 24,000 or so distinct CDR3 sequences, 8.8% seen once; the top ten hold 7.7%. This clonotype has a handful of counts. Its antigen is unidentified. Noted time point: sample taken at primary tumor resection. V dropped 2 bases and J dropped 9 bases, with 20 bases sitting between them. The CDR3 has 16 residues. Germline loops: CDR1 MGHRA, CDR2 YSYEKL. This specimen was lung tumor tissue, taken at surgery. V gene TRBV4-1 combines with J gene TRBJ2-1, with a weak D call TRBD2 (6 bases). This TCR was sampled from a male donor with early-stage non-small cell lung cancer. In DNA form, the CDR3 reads TGCGCCAGCAGCCAAAGGGAACAGCGGGCCCGGGCTGAGCAGTTCTTC. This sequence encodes CASSQREQRARAEQFF.